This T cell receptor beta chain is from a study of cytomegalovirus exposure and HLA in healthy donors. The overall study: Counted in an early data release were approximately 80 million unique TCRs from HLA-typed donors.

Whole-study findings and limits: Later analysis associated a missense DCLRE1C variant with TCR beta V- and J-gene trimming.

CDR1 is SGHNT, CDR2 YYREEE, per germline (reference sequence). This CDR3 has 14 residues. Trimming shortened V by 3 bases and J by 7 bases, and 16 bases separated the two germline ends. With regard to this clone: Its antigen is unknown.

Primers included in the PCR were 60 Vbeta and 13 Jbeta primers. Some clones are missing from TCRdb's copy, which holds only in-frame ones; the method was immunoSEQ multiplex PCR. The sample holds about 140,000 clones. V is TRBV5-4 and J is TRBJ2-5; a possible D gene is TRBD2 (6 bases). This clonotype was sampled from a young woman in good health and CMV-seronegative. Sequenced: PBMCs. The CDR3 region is CASSWMTSKVTQYF. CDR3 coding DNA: TGTGCCAGCAGCTGGATGACTAGTAAGGTGACCCAGTACTTC.